One sample yielded the 29 T cell receptor beta chains listed below, sequenced in a study of OX40 agonist ivuxolimab in advanced cancers. Sequencing was performed with immunoSEQ multiplex PCR; in TCRdb, only in-frame clones are kept and a portion is missing. The data hold 40,000 to 55,000 clones, with 80% to 90% observed a single time. Here the sequenced sample was CD4+ or CD8+ T cells sorted from blood, taken in a trial of the OX40 agonist ivuxolimab. Source of these receptors: an adult with an advanced solid tumor such as melanoma, head and neck, liver or kidney cancer.

There are a few counts of this clone. The V gene is TRBV7-9, the J gene TRBJ1-2; the D is unclear. This CDR3 has 14 amino acids. V was clipped by 5 bases and J by 8 bases, with 18 bases between them. The germline V gene has CDR1 SEHNR and CDR2 FQNEAQ (reference sequence). DNA of the CDR3: TGTGCCAGCAGCCCAGTCCTCCCATCCTACGGCTACACCTTC. Its translation: CASSPVLPSYGYTF.

This chain joins TRBV28 and TRBJ2-2; 9 nucleotides match TRBD2. CDR1 is MDHEN, CDR2 SYDVKM, per germline. Losses at the gene ends were 3 bases for V and 8 bases for J; bases not matched to a gene: 10. This CDR3 is 16 amino acids long. The CDR3 is CASSFFPSGNGGELFF. The CDR3 DNA is TGTGCCAGCAGTTTCTTCCCTAGCGGGAACGGGGGGGAGCTGTTTTTT.

This sequence joins TRBV2 and TRBJ1-1; D gene uncertain. This CDR3 contains 14 residues. CDR1 SNHLY and CDR2 FYNNEI come from the germline V gene. The ends were cut back, 1 base at V and 0 bases at J, with 6 bases in the middle. DNA of the CDR3: TGTGCCAGCAGTGAAGAGGTATTGAACACTGAAGCTTTCTTT. This codes for CASSEEVLNTEAFF.

This clone has just a few counts. This rearrangement joins TRBV29-1 to TRBJ2-7; maybe TRBD1 (6 bases). Trimming shortened V by 4 bases and J by 5 bases, and 12 bases separated the two germline ends. The CDR3 is 12 amino acids. The germline V gene has CDR1 SQVTM and CDR2 ANQGSEA. CDR3 DNA sequence: TGCAGCGTTGGCCTCGGGACAAACGAGCAGTACTTC. Its translation is CSVGLGTNEQYF.

The chain joins TRBV7-8 to TRBJ2-7, with D possibly being TRBD2 (6 bases). Germline CDR1 is SGHVS and CDR2 is FQNEAQ. The CDR3 is 14 amino acids. V lost 5 bases to trimming and J lost 4 bases, with 15 bases between them. The CDR3 loop reads CASSRGLERYEQYF. The CDR3 region has the DNA TGTGCCAGCAGCCGGGGACTGGAGAGGTACGAGCAGTACTTC. Variable domain in full (rest from reference TRBV7-8 and TRBJ2-7): GAGVSQSPRYKVAKRGQDVALRCDPISGHVSLFWYQQALGQGPEFLTYFQNEAQLDKSGLPSDRFFAERPEGSVSTLKIQRTQQEDSAVYLCASSRGLERYEQYFGPGTRLTVT.

The rearrangement uses TRBV6-5 and TRBJ1-2; D may be TRBD1 (5 bases). CDR3 length: 14 residues. Germline CDR1 MNHEY, CDR2 SVGAGI. V was pared by 4 bases and J by 7 bases, with 16 bases between. Here the CDR3 DNA reads TGTGCCAGCAGTTCCTCTTGGCAGGGACGTGGCTACACCTTC. It encodes CASSSSWQGRGYTF.

The chain carries TRBV9 and TRBJ1-1; 10 positions match TRBD1. Germline V lookup: CDR1 SGDLS, CDR2 YYNGEE. CDR3 length: 15 amino acids. With V trimmed by 0 bases and J by 8 bases, 7 bases remained unmatched. The CDR3 bases are TGTGCCAGCAGCGTAGACCCGGGACAGGGGTTGGAAGCTTTCTTT. Its translation is CASSVDPGQGLEAFF.

The chain uses TRBV10-3 and TRBJ1-2, with 7 bases matching TRBD1. CDR3 length: 14 amino acids. The V segment lost 6 bases and the J segment 3 bases; nucleotides outside the gene matches: 7. Germline-derived CDR1 and CDR2 are ENHRY and SYGVKD. The DNA of the CDR3 is TGTGCCATCAGAAAGACAGGGAACGACTATGGCTACACCTTC. Encoded protein: CAIRKTGNDYGYTF.

The V and J genes are TRBV19 and TRBJ2-1, with TRBD2 matching over 8 bases. The CDR3 length is 13 residues. Germline V CDR1 and CDR2: LNHDA, SQIVND (reference sequence). With V trimmed by 5 bases and J by 12 bases, 9 bases remained unmatched. As DNA, the CDR3 is TGTGCCAGTAGTCTCGGGACTAGGGGTAGGCAGTTCTTC. As protein: CASSLGTRGRQFF.

The chain uses TRBV4-1 and TRBJ2-1; 9 bases fit TRBD2. Germline V gene sequence: CDR1 MGHRA, CDR2 YSYEKL. The CDR3 loop spans 15 amino acids. V dropped 2 bases and J dropped 9; count of bases not matched to a gene: 8. CDR3 amino acids: CASSQSPSGMGEQFF. CDR3 bases: TGCGCCAGCAGCCAATCCCCTAGCGGGATGGGTGAGCAGTTCTTC.

The genes are TRBV28 and TRBJ1-2; D unresolved. V shed 4 bases and J shed 1 base, with 10 bases lying between them. The CDR3 runs to 14 residues. From germline, CDR1 is MDHEN and CDR2 SYDVKM. CDR3 loop: CASSSYTDNYGYTF. The CDR3 coding sequence is TGTGCCAGCAGTTCATACACCGATAACTATGGCTACACCTTC.

This chain links TRBV5-5 with TRBJ1-3; D is unclear. The germline V gene encodes CDR1 SGHKS and CDR2 YYEKEE (reference sequence). Trimming took off 0 bases at V and 0 bases at J, with 10 bases between the two ends. The CDR3 spans 16 residues. Written as DNA, the CDR3 is TGTGCCAGCAGCTTGGCGGGAGGGCTCTCTGGAAACACCATATATTTT. Protein: CASSLAGGLSGNTIYF.

This chain joins TRBV15 and TRBJ2-7; 9 nucleotides agree with TRBD1. Losses at the gene ends were 1 base for V and 2 bases for J; bases not matched to a gene: 6. This CDR3 contains 16 residues. CDR1 and CDR2 from the germline V gene are LNHNV and YYDKDF (reference sequence). Here the CDR3 reads CATSRVPGQGPYEQYF. The CDR3 DNA reads as TGTGCCACCAGCAGAGTCCCGGGACAGGGACCCTACGAGCAGTACTTC.

The V and J genes are TRBV11-2 and TRBJ2-3; 15 bases are shared with TRBD2. This CDR3 is built from 18 residues. Germline CDR1 and CDR2: SGHAT and FQNNGV. J lost 1 base, V lost 5 bases, and 7 bases had no gene match. CDR3: CASSRTSGGVSGTDTQYF. CDR3 bases: TGTGCCAGCAGCCGGACTAGCGGGGGGGTATCGGGCACAGATACGCAGTATTTT.

The V call is TRBV7-8, the J call TRBJ2-2; the D is unclear. The germline V gene encodes CDR1 SGHVS and CDR2 FQNEAQ. This CDR3 is built from 14 residues. V was shortened by 3 bases and J by 1 base, with 6 bases between the two germline ends. CDR3 amino acids: CASSFRLNTGELFF. CDR3 DNA sequence: TGTGCCAGCAGCTTTAGGCTGAACACCGGGGAGCTGTTTTTT.

In this sample, this clone turned up once. The chain couples TRBV6-5 to TRBJ2-7; D gene uncertain. The germline V gene encodes CDR1 MNHEY and CDR2 SVGAGI. The V end was cut by 8 bases, the J end by 3 bases, with 8 bases between. The CDR3 is made up of 11 amino acids. The CDR3 is CASSNSYEQYF. Written as DNA, the CDR3 is TGTGCCAGCTCTAATAGCTACGAGCAGTACTTC.

The V and J genes are TRBV2 and TRBJ1-2; D unresolved. The CDR3 has 13 amino acids. CDR1 and CDR2 (germline): SNHLY, FYNNEI. V was trimmed by 8 bases and J by 3 bases, leaving 13 bases between them. The CDR3 nucleotides read TGTGCCAGCCTCAGAGGAACCCACTATGGCTACACCTTC. Its protein product is CASLRGTHYGYTF. Based on the CDR3 plus reference TRBV2 and TRBJ1-2, the full variable domain is EPEVTQTPSHQVTQMGQEVILRCVPISNHLYFYWYRQILGQKVEFLVSFYNNEISEKSEIFDDQFSVERPDGSNFTLKIRSTKLEDSAMYFCASLRGTHYGYTFGSGTRLTVV.

The CDR3 DNA is TGTGCCAGCAGCCGCATATTGACAGATACGCAGTATTTT. It is translated as CASSRILTDTQYF. The V gene is TRBV4-2, the J gene TRBJ2-3; D call uncertain. Germline values: CDR1 LGHNA, CDR2 YNFKEQ. The CDR3 loop spans 13 amino acids. V lost 4 bases and J lost 3, with 8 bases in between.

The chain has TRBV12-5 and TRBJ2-3, with no clear D. Germline V gives CDR1 LGHNT, CDR2 FRNRAP. Trimming removed 7 bases at V and 0 bases at J, with 14 bases between. The CDR3 runs to 15 residues. The CDR3 loop is CASALLLRSTDTQYF. CDR3 nucleotides: TGTGCTAGTGCCCTCCTTTTAAGGAGCACAGATACGCAGTATTTT.

The CDR3: CASSTTPLSTDTQYF. The DNA for the CDR3 is TGTGCCAGCAGCACTACTCCCTTAAGCACAGATACGCAGTATTTT. The chain couples TRBV21-1 to TRBJ2-3; the DNA was not used to check the table's D call, TRBD2. TRBV21-1 is shown as a pseudogene. The CDR3 covers 15 residues.

This clone was observed once. The chain has TRBV10-2 and TRBJ2-7; D is unresolved. Trimming took 1 base from V and 5 from J, leaving 3 bases between them. Germline lookup yields CDR1 WSHSY and CDR2 SAAADI. This CDR3 contains 11 residues. The CDR3 reads CASSELDEQYF. The CDR3 DNA follows: TGCGCCAGCAGTGAGTTGGACGAGCAGTACTTC.

This chain links TRBV14 with TRBJ1-1, with D tentatively TRBD1 (6 bases). The germline V and J ends were trimmed by 3 bases and 1 base, with 12 bases remaining between them. The CDR3 is made up of 15 amino acids. Germline V gives CDR1 SGHDN, CDR2 FVKESK. CDR3 in amino acids: CASSQKTGGNTEAFF. CDR3 DNA: TGTGCCAGCAGCCAGAAGACAGGAGGGAACACTGAAGCTTTCTTT.

This clone was seen just once. The rearrangement joins TRBV6-5 to TRBJ1-5; 7 nucleotides align to TRBD1. The CDR3 covers 14 residues. J was trimmed by 4 bases and V by 6 bases; bases with no gene match: 6. Per germline, CDR1 MNHEY and CDR2 SVGAGI. CDR3 bases: TGTGCCAGCAGGCTGACAGGGATGAATCAGCCCCAGCATTTT. The encoded protein is CASRLTGMNQPQHF.

J is TRBJ1-2 and V is TRBV18; D possibly corresponds to TRBD1 (6 bases). CDR3 size: 13 residues. Germline V gene sequence: CDR1 KGHSH, CDR2 LQKENI. Trimming took off 3 bases at V and 5 bases at J, with 10 bases between the two ends. The CDR3 reads CASSPRGDYGYTF. CDR3 DNA sequence: TGTGCCAGCTCACCCAGGGGAGATTATGGCTACACCTTC.

The rearrangement joins TRBV6-1 to TRBJ2-5, with TRBD1 as a possible D gene (5 bases). With the DNA end fitting TRBJ2-7 better, the J assignment may be wrong. Germline V lookup: CDR1 MNHNS, CDR2 SASEGT. The CDR3 is 12 amino acids. Here the CDR3 reads CAGSRTPYEQYF. Here the CDR3 DNA reads TGTGCCGGATCACGGACACCGTACGAGCAGTACTTC.

This clone was detected only a few times. The chain carries TRBV19 and TRBJ1-1; no reliable D call. The V end was cut by 9 bases, the J end by 0 bases, with 11 bases between. Looked up from germline, CDR1 is LNHDA and CDR2 is SQIVND (reference sequence). CDR3 length: 13 residues. The CDR3 DNA follows: TGTGCCAGCCTCGGCGCCGTGAACACTGAAGCTTTCTTT. Residues: CASLGAVNTEAFF.

V gene TRBV6-1 combines with J gene TRBJ1-1; D not resolved. The CDR3 loop spans 15 amino acids. Germline values: CDR1 MNHNS, CDR2 SASEGT. V shed 2 bases and J shed 0 bases, with 10 bases lying between them. CDR3: CASSERLVMNTEAFF. Written as DNA, the CDR3 is TGTGCCAGCAGTGAAAGGCTAGTTATGAACACTGAAGCTTTCTTT.

The rearrangement uses TRBV5-1 and TRBJ2-1; 7 bases are shared with TRBD1. The germline gives CDR1 SGHRS, CDR2 YFSETQ. The CDR3 consists of 14 residues. Trimming took 2 bases from V and 8 from J; bases not matched to a gene: 7. For the CDR3, the DNA is TGCGCCAGCAGCTTAAGGACAGGTTTCTATGAGCAGTTCTTC. It specifies CASSLRTGFYEQFF.

The gene calls are TRBV6-5 and TRBJ1-5; no clear D gene. The CDR3 extends over 12 amino acids. Trimming took off 4 bases at V and 3 bases at J, with 4 bases between the two ends. Per germline, CDR1 MNHEY and CDR2 SVGAGI. The CDR3 sequence is CASSSDNQPQHF. CDR3 in DNA: TGTGCCAGCAGTTCGGACAATCAGCCCCAGCATTTT.